The 21 T cell receptor beta chains presented below share a single source sample, sequenced in a study of CD8 T cells in ankylosing spondylitis. TCRdb reanalysed the 5' RACE reads using MiXCR and keeps one entry per CDR3 protein. The sample holds roughly 440,000 distinct CDR3 sequences, about a sixth seen once. Study-level results: A TCR beta motif of under ten highly homologous variants seemed to mark ankylosing spondylitis blood.

No antigen has been assigned to these receptors. The sample comprised blood, either unsorted or a sorted T cell fraction (not recorded which). These TCRs come from a male donor with ankylosing spondylitis.

This clonotype appeared a few times. This chain uses TRBV6-5 with TRBJ2-3; 7 nucleotides match TRBD2. This CDR3 has 15 amino acids. The V and J ends lost 2 bases and 4 bases, in that order; junction bases with no gene match: 6. Germline CDR1 and CDR2: MNHEY and SVGAGI. CDR3 amino acids: CASSYAAGRADTQYF. The CDR3 coding sequence is TGTGCCAGCAGTTACGCTGCGGGGAGGGCAGATACGCAGTATTTT.

V and J are TRBV5-1 and TRBJ2-3; 8 bases agree with TRBD2. The CDR3 has 16 residues. V lost 0 bases to trimming and J lost 1 base; unmatched junction nucleotides: 4. In germline, CDR1 is SGHRS, CDR2 YFSETQ. CDR3 region: CASSLAGRGGTDTQYF. CDR3 DNA sequence: TGCGCCAGCAGCTTGGCCGGGCGGGGGGGCACAGATACGCAGTATTTT.

V usage is TRBV5-1 and J usage is TRBJ2-3; D perhaps matches TRBD1 (5 bases). This CDR3 comprises 16 residues. CDR1 SGHRS and CDR2 YFSETQ come from the germline V gene. Between the trimmed V and J ends, which lost 0 bases and 2 bases, there was a span of 13 bases. CDR3 in amino acids: CASSLAAGSTTDTQYF. The CDR3 DNA reads as TGCGCCAGCAGCTTGGCCGCAGGGTCAACCACAGATACGCAGTATTTT.

This clonotype was found a few times. V usage is TRBV11-2 and J usage is TRBJ2-7; 7 bases fit TRBD1. Losses at the gene ends were 1 base for V and 3 bases for J; bases not matched to a gene: 9. The germline CDR1 and CDR2 sequences are SGHAT and FQNNGV. This CDR3 has 16 amino acids. The CDR3: CASSLGSRQGIYEQYF. CDR3 coding DNA: TGTGCCAGCAGCTTAGGGTCCAGACAGGGAATCTACGAGCAGTACTTC.

CDR3 DNA sequence: TGCAGTGCGCCCCCTTACAACACAGATACGCAGTATTTT. The encoded protein is CSAPPYNTDTQYF. The chain combines TRBV20-1 with TRBJ2-3; D is unclear. V lost 6 bases, J lost 2 bases, and 12 bases lay in between. CDR3 length: 13 residues. Germline CDR1 is DFQATT and CDR2 is SNEGSKA (reference sequence).

This clonotype occurred a few times. The chain employs TRBV2 and TRBJ2-1, with TRBD1 as a possible D gene (6 bases). Germline CDR1 SNHLY, CDR2 FYNNEI. The CDR3 is 16 amino acids. V shed 7 bases and J shed 4 bases, with 20 bases lying between them. The CDR3 DNA is TGTGCCAGCAAACGGGACACGCTGTCGGCTTACAATGAGCAGTTCTTC. Translation: CASKRDTLSAYNEQFF. Drawing the rest from reference TRBV2 and TRBJ2-1, the complete variable domain is EPEVTQTPSHQVTQMGQEVILRCVPISNHLYFYWYRQILGQKVEFLVSFYNNEISEKSEIFDDQFSVERPDGSNFTLKIRSTKLEDSAMYFCASKRDTLSAYNEQFFGPGTRLTVL.

This clonotype was seen a few times. The chain carries TRBV28 and TRBJ2-3; the match to TRBD1 covers 8 bases. CDR1 MDHEN and CDR2 SYDVKM come from the germline V gene. V gave up 8 bases and J gave up 1 base; unmatched junction bases: 11. The CDR3 is made up of 16 amino acids. As DNA, the CDR3 is TGTGCCAGCCAGGGGCAGGGGGCCGAAGGCACAGATACGCAGTATTTT. Its translation: CASQGQGAEGTDTQYF.

This clonotype has more than one count but fewer than ten. The V call is TRBV10-3, the J call TRBJ1-5; no clear D. The CDR3 contains 17 residues. V lost 0 bases to trimming and J lost 2 bases, with 14 bases between them. CDR1 is ENHRY, CDR2 SYGVKD, per germline. CDR3 loop: CAISESLVAGGNQPQHF. The CDR3 DNA sequence: TGTGCCATCAGTGAGTCCCTTGTTGCCGGGGGCAATCAGCCCCAGCATTTT.

There are a few counts of this clonotype. The rearrangement joins TRBV11-1 to TRBJ2-7; D gene unclear. Germline V gene lookup returns CDR1 SGHAT and CDR2 FQDESV (reference sequence). The CDR3 spans 19 residues. Trimming cost V 5 bases and J 0 bases, with 26 bases left between them. The CDR3 bases are TGTGCCAGCAGCAAAGAAGAGCCTTACCATGACCCATTCTCCTACGAGCAGTACTTC. This encodes CASSKEEPYHDPFSYEQYF.

This clonotype was counted a few times. The rearrangement links TRBV6-1 to TRBJ1-1, with TRBD1 matching over 9 bases. The J segment lost 4 bases and the V segment lost 6 bases, leaving 15 bases of the junction unmatched. The germline gives CDR1 MNHNS, CDR2 SASEGT. The CDR3 is 17 residues long. As DNA, the CDR3 is TGTGCCAGCAGACCGGACAGGGGTGACGTGTGGACCACTGAAGCTTTCTTT. It translates to CASRPDRGDVWTTEAFF.

The rearrangement joins TRBV7-2 to TRBJ1-5; the match to TRBD1 covers 7 bases. This CDR3 contains 13 residues. Unmatched junction bases numbered 1, after V lost 5 bases and J lost 3 bases. Per germline, CDR1 SGHTA and CDR2 FQGNSA. CDR3: CASSGQANQPQHF. The CDR3 DNA reads as TGTGCCAGCAGCGGACAGGCCAATCAGCCCCAGCATTTT.

This rearrangement joins TRBV6-1 to TRBJ2-1; the D call may be TRBD1 or TRBD2 (5 bases each). V dropped 6 bases and J dropped 8 bases, with 14 bases sitting between them. The germline gives CDR1 MNHNS, CDR2 SASEGT. This CDR3 region has 13 residues. The CDR3, as DNA: TGTGCCAGCAGGCGTGGGGGAACTGATGAGCAGTTCTTC. Its translation: CASRRGGTDEQFF.

This chain uses TRBV5-1 with TRBJ2-7; D is undetermined. CDR1 is SGHRS, CDR2 YFSETQ, per germline. This CDR3 is built from 13 residues. Trimming pared 0 bases from V and 6 bases from J, leaving 10 bases between. This CDR3 reads CASSLEGLAEQYF. The CDR3 DNA follows: TGCGCCAGCAGCTTGGAAGGGCTGGCCGAGCAGTACTTC.

This clonotype was detected only a few times. This rearrangement joins TRBV5-1 to TRBJ1-4; TRBD1 might be the D (5 bases). The V gene lost 4 bases and the J gene lost 8 bases, with 12 bases spanning the gap. Per the germline V gene, CDR1 is SGHRS and CDR2 is YFSETQ. The CDR3 consists of 13 residues. Here the CDR3 reads CASSPDTSEKLFF. The DNA for the CDR3 is TGCGCCAGCAGCCCGGACACTAGCGAAAAACTGTTTTTT.

This chain connects TRBV14 to TRBJ2-1, with D perhaps being TRBD1 or TRBD2 (6 bases each). Germline V gene data show CDR1 as SGHDN and CDR2 as FVKESK. Trimming pared 5 bases from V and 5 bases from J, leaving 16 bases between. This CDR3 contains 15 residues. CDR3 amino acids: CASSAVGGSHNEQFF. CDR3 DNA sequence: TGTGCCAGCAGCGCAGTAGGGGGGTCCCACAATGAGCAGTTCTTC. The whole variable domain, filled in from reference TRBV14 and TRBJ2-1, reads EAGVTQFPSHSVIEKGQTVTLRCDPISGHDNLYWYRRVMGKEIKFLLHFVKESKQDESGMPNNRFLAERTGGTYSTLKVQPAELEDSGVYFCASSAVGGSHNEQFFGPGTRLTVL.

In its sample, this clonotype was seen a few times. This chain joins TRBV20-1 and TRBJ2-1; weak D call: TRBD1 (6 bases). Germline CDR1 reads DFQATT; CDR2 reads SNEGSKA (reference sequence). The V end lost 6 bases, the J end lost 2 bases, and 14 bases lay between the germline ends. CDR3 length equals 14 residues. CDR3 amino acids: CSATTGRAYNEQFF. CDR3 nucleotides: TGCAGTGCAACTACAGGGCGGGCCTACAATGAGCAGTTCTTC.

This clonotype was seen a few times. V usage is TRBV12-3 or TRBV12-4 and J usage is TRBJ2-2; D may be TRBD1 (6 bases). V was pared by 4 bases and J by 4 bases, with 10 bases between. CDR3 size: 14 residues. The CDR3 DNA reads as TGTGCCAGCAGTTCCGCAGGGGTCACCGGGGAGCTGTTTTTT. This codes for CASSSAGVTGELFF.

There are a few counts of this clonotype. The chain joins TRBV19 to TRBJ2-5, with TRBD2 identical over 11 bases. CDR3 size: 15 residues. Germline-derived CDR1 and CDR2 are LNHDA and SQIVND (reference sequence). V lost 5 bases to trimming and J lost 5 bases; unmatched junction nucleotides: 7. The CDR3 nucleotides read TGTGCCAGTAGTGCTCTAGGACTAGCGGGTGAGACCCAGTACTTC. Translated, it gives CASSALGLAGETQYF. Variable domain in full (rest from reference TRBV19 and TRBJ2-5): DGGITQSPKYLFRKEGQNVTLSCEQNLNHDAMYWYRQDPGQGLRLIYYSQIVNDFQKGDIAEGYSVSREKKESFPLTVTSAQKNPTAFYLCASSALGLAGETQYFGPGTRLLVL.

This clonotype was counted at least ten times. The V call is TRBV7-8, the J call TRBJ2-7; 10 nucleotides align to TRBD1. This CDR3 contains 14 residues. V gave up 2 bases and J gave up 6 bases; unmatched junction bases: 4. Germline V gives CDR1 SGHVS, CDR2 FQNEAQ. CDR3: CASSLFGQGGEQYF. In DNA form, the CDR3 reads TGTGCCAGCAGCTTATTTGGACAGGGGGGCGAGCAGTACTTC.

The chain links TRBV13 to TRBJ2-6, with 13 positions matching TRBD2. Germline V gene data show CDR1 as PRHDT and CDR2 as FYEKMQ (reference sequence). The CDR3 contains 22 residues. Germline trimming cut 2 bases from V and 0 bases from J; bases unmatched to any gene: 13. The CDR3, as DNA: TGTGCCAGCAGCTTACGGGCCCGCGGACTAGCGGGAGTCATCTCTGGGGCCAACGTCCTGACTTTC. Translation: CASSLRARGLAGVISGANVLTF. Filled out from reference TRBV13 and TRBJ2-6, the complete variable domain reads AAGVIQSPRHLIKEKRETATLKCYPIPRHDTVYWYQQGPGQDPQFLISFYEKMQSDKGSIPDRFSAQQFSDYHSELNMSSLELGDSALYFCASSLRARGLAGVISGANVLTFGAGSRLTVL.

This clonotype was counted only a few times. The rearrangement links TRBV12-3 or TRBV12-4 to TRBJ2-6; no definite D call. Trimming stripped 6 bases from V and 3 bases from J, with 9 bases between. This CDR3 has 14 amino acids. The CDR3 spells CASSFLGGANVLTF. The DNA for the CDR3 is TGTGCCAGCAGCTTCTTAGGTGGGGCCAACGTCCTGACTTTC.